This passage covers 5 T cell receptor beta chains from one sample sequenced in a study of shared clonotypes between healthy human individuals. Profiling relied on immunoSEQ multiplex PCR, and the TCRdb table lists in-frame clones only, not all of them. The table lists about 2.4 million clones, 80% to 95% of them singletons. The sample comprised naive CD4+ T cells from PBMCs. Indicated subset: CD45RA+ positively selected. The receptors were sampled from a man between 18 and 35 years old in good health. Some clones in this sample may be carry-over from other donors' samples.

A single count supports this clone. The chain joins TRBV11-3 to TRBJ2-3; perhaps TRBD1 as D (5 bases). There are 14 residues in the CDR3. V dropped 5 bases and J dropped 4 bases, with 13 bases sitting between them. Germline values: CDR1 SGHNT, CDR2 YENEEA. The CDR3, as DNA: TGTGCCAGCAGCCTAGGGGCAGTGGCAGATACGCAGTATTTT. Translating gives CASSLGAVADTQYF.

The V call is TRBV19, the J call TRBJ1-1; the D gene is possibly TRBD1 (5 bases). Germline V gene lookup returns CDR1 LNHDA and CDR2 SQIVND (reference sequence). V was pared by 11 bases and J by 0 bases, with 19 bases between. This CDR3 is 15 amino acids long. CDR3 DNA: TGTGCCCTACTGGGGGACCATGGGATGAACACTGAAGCTTTCTTT. This sequence encodes CALLGDHGMNTEAFF. Together with reference TRBV19 and TRBJ1-1, the CDR3 gives the full variable domain: DGGITQSPKYLFRKEGQNVTLSCEQNLNHDAMYWYRQDPGQGLRLIYYSQIVNDFQKGDIAEGYSVSREKKESFPLTVTSAQKNPTAFYLCALLGDHGMNTEAFFGQGTRLTVV.

The chain recombines TRBV27 with TRBJ1-2, with D hard to call. V shed 2 bases and J shed 1 base, with 14 bases lying between them. The CDR3 loop spans 16 amino acids. From germline, CDR1 is MNHEY and CDR2 SMNVEV (reference sequence). The CDR3 sequence: CASSLLGSSNNYGYTF. CDR3 in DNA: TGTGCCAGCAGTTTACTTGGGTCCTCAAATAACTATGGCTACACCTTC.

A single count supports this clone. In DNA form, the CDR3 reads TGCGCCAGCGGTGGTCGGGGGCTCACCGGGGAGCTGTTTTTT. Its protein product is CASGGRGLTGELFF. The chain combines TRBV5-1 with TRBJ2-2; the D call may be TRBD1 or TRBD2 (6 bases each). CDR1 and CDR2 (germline): SGHRS, YFSETQ. The CDR3 has 14 amino acids. With 7 bases removed from V and 4 bases from J, the gap between germline ends came to 14 bases. The full variable domain, with the rest looked up from reference TRBV5-1 and TRBJ2-2, is KAGVTQTPRYLIKTRGQQVTLSCSPISGHRSVSWYQQTPGQGLQFLFEYFSETQRNKGNFPGRFSGRQFSNSRSEMNVSTLELGDSALYLCASGGRGLTGELFFGEGSRLTVL.

J is TRBJ2-3 and V is TRBV27; 11 bases line up with TRBD1. The V segment lost 5 bases and the J segment 3 bases; nucleotides outside the gene matches: 7. Germline V lookup: CDR1 MNHEY, CDR2 SMNVEV (reference sequence). The CDR3 extends over 16 amino acids. CDR3 DNA: TGTGCCAGCAGTCCCCGCGGGACAGGGGGTACAGATACGCAGTATTTT. As protein: CASSPRGTGGTDTQYF.